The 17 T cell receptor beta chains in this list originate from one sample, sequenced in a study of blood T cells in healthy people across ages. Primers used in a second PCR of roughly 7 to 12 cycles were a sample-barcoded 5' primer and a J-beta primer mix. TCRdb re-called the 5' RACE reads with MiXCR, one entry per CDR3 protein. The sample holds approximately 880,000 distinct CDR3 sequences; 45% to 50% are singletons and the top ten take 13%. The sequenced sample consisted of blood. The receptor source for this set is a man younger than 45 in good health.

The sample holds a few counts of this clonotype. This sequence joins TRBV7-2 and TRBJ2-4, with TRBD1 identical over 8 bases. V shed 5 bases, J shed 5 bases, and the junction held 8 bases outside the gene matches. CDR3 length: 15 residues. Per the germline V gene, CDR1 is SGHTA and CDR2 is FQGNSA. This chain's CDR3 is CASSLDRGSQNIQYF. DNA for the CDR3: TGTGCCAGCAGCCTCGACAGGGGTAGTCAAAACATTCAGTACTTC.

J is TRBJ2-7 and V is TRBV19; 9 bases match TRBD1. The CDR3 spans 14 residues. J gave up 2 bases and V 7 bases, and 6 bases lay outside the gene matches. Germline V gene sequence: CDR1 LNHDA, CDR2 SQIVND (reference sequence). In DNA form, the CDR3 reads TGTGCCAGTACCTCCGGACAGGGGACCTACGAGCAGTACTTC. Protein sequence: CASTSGQGTYEQYF.

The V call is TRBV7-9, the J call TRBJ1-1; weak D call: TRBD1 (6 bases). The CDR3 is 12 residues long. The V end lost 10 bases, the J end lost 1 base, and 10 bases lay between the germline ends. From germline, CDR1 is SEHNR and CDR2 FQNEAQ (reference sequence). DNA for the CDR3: TGTGCCACCCCGGACAGGAACACTGAAGCTTTCTTT. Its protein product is CATPDRNTEAFF.

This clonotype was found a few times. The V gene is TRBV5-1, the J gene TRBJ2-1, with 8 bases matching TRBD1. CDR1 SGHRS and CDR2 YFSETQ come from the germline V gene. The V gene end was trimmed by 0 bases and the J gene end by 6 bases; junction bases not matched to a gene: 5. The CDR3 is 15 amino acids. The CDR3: CASSLAGGSGNEQFF. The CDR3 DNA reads TGCGCCAGCAGCTTGGCAGGGGGCTCAGGCAATGAGCAGTTCTTC.

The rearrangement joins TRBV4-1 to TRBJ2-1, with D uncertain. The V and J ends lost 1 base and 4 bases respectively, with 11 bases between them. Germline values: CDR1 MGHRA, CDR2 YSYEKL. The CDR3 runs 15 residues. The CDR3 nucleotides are TGCGCCAGCAGCCAAGGGGAAGGTCGATACAATGAGCAGTTCTTC. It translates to CASSQGEGRYNEQFF.

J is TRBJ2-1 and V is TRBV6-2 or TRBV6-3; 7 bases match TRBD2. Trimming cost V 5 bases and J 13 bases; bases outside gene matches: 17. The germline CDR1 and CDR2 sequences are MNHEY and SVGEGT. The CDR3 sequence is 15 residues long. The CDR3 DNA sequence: TGTGCCAGCAGTAACTTACCGGGACTACAAGAGACCCAGTTCTTC. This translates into CASSNLPGLQETQFF.

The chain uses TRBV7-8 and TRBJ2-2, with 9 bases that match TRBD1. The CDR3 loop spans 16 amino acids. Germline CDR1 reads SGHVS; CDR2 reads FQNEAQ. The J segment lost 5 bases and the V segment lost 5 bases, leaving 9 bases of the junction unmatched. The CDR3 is CASSRAGTGITGELFF. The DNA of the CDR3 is TGTGCCAGCAGCCGCGCCGGGACAGGGATAACCGGGGAGCTGTTTTTT.

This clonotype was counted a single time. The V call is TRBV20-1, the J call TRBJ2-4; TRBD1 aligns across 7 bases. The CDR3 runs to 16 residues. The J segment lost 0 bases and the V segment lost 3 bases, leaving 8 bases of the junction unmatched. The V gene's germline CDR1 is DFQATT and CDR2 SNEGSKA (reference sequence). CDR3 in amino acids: CSASLPGTVAKNIQYF. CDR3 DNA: TGCAGTGCTAGTCTTCCCGGGACAGTAGCCAAAAACATTCAGTACTTC.

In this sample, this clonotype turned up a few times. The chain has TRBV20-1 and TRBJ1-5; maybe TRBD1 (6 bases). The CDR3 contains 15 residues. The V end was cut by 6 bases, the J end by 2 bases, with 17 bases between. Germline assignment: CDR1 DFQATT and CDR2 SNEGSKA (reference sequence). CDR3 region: CSARRTAGGNQPQHF. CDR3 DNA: TGCAGTGCCCGTCGGACAGCCGGGGGCAATCAGCCCCAGCATTTT.

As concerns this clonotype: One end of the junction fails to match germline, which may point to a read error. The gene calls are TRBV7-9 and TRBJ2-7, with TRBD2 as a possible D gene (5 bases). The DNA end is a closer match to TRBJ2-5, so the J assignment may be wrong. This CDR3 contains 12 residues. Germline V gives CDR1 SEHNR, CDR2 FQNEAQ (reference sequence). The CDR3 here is CSSGGTAETQYF. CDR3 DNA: TGTTCCAGCGGCGGAACAGCGGAGACCCAGTACTTC.

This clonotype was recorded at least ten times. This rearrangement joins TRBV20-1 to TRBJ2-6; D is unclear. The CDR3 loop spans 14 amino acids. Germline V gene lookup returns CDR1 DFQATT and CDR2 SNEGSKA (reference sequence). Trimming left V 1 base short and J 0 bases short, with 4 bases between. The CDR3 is CSARGGSGANVLTF. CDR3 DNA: TGCAGTGCTAGAGGAGGCTCTGGGGCCAACGTCCTGACTTTC.

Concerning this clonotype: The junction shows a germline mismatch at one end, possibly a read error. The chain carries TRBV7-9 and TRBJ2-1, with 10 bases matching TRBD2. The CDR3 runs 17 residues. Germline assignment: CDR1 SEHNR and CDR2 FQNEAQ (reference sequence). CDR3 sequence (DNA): TGTGCCAGCAGCCACCGTGGGACTAGCGAAATTAGGGATGAGCGGTTCTTC. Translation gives CASSHRGTSEIRDERFF.

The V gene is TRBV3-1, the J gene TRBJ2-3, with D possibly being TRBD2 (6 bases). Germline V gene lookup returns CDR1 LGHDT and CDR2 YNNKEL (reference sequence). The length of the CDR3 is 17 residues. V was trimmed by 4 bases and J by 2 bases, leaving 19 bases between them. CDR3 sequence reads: CASSPRWEDFNTDTQYF. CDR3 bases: TGTGCCAGCAGCCCGCGTTGGGAGGATTTTAACACAGATACGCAGTATTTT.

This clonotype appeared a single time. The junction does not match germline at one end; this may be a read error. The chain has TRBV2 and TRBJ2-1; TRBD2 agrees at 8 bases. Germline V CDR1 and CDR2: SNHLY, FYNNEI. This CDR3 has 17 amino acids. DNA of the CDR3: TGTGCCAGCGGTGAGTTTAGCGGGGACCCAGTTGGCAATGAGCAGTTCTTC. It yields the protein CASGEFSGDPVGNEQFF.

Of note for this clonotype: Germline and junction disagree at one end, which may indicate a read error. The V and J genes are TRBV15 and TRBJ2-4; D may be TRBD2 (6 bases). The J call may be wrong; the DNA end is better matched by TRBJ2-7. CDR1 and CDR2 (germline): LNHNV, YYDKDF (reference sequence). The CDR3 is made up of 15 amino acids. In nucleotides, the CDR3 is TGTGCCACCGGCAGAGATTCCTCCGGGGGCTACGAGCAGTACTTC. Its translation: CATGRDSSGGYEQYF.

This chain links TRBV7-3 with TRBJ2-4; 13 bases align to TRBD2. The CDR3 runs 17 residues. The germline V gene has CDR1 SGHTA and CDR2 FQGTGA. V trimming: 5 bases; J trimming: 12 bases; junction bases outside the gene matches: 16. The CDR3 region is CASSPNWTSGGPYTQYF. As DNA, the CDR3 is TGTGCCAGCAGCCCGAACTGGACTAGCGGGGGCCCTTACACTCAGTACTTC.

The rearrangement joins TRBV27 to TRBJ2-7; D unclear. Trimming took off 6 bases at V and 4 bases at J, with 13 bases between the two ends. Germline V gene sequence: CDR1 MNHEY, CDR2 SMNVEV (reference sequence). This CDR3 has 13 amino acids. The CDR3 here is CASSLSEVYEQYF. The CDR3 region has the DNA TGTGCCAGCAGCCTAAGCGAGGTTTACGAGCAGTACTTC.